This record covers a single T cell receptor (beta chain). The sample carries other DNA sequences with the same CDR3. Only Caucasian adults living in Nashville, Tennessee made up the donor group. The data derive from a study of shared clonotypes between healthy human individuals. Trimming took off 3 bases at V and 8 bases at J, with 13 bases between the two ends. CDR1 and CDR2 (germline): SQVTM, ANQGSEA. This CDR3 is built from 12 residues. Sequenced by immunoSEQ multiplex PCR; TCRdb stores in-frame clones only, minus some. The data contain about 1 million clones, more than 60% of them singletons. The V and J genes are TRBV29-1 and TRBJ1-2; tentatively, D is TRBD1 (6 bases). This TCR came from a young man in good health. What was sequenced was memory CD4+ T cells sorted from blood. Subset meaning: CD45RA-negative fraction. As DNA, the CDR3 is TGCAGCGTTGACTCACAGGGTGGGGGCTACACCTTC. Amino acids: CSVDSQGGGYTF.